These 4 T cell receptor beta chains were all obtained from the same sample, sequenced in a study of blood T cell repertoires in COVID-19. The repertoire was sequenced with immunoSEQ multiplex PCR; TCRdb's copy has only in-frame clones and lacks some. Of more than 150,000 clones listed, over 80% are singletons. The specimen was peripheral blood. The receptors were sampled from a woman aged 55-75 years with acute or convalescent COVID-19.

The chain couples TRBV6-5 to TRBJ2-2; tentative D call: TRBD1 (6 bases). The germline V and J ends were trimmed by 9 bases and 5 bases, with 19 bases remaining between them. The CDR3 length is 15 residues. Germline V gene lookup returns CDR1 MNHEY and CDR2 SVGAGI. In DNA, the CDR3 is TGTGCCAGTGACAGGCCCAGTCGGGGAACCGGGGAGCTGTTTTTT. Protein sequence: CASDRPSRGTGELFF.

V and J are TRBV5-5 and TRBJ2-5; D perhaps matches TRBD1 (6 bases). Trimming took 3 bases from V and 2 from J, leaving 11 bases between them. CDR3 length equals 14 residues. Germline loops: CDR1 SGHKS, CDR2 YYEKEE (reference sequence). DNA for the CDR3: TGTGCCAGCAGCTCCGGGACACTTCAAGAGACCCAGTACTTC. As protein: CASSSGTLQETQYF.

CDR3 residues: CASASGGHIYNEQFF. The CDR3 coding sequence is TGTGCCAGCGCTAGCGGGGGGCATATCTACAATGAGCAGTTCTTC. The chain employs TRBV19 and TRBJ2-1; 11 nucleotides match TRBD2. Per the germline V gene, CDR1 is LNHDA and CDR2 is SQIVND (reference sequence). V lost 9 bases, J lost 3 bases, and 7 bases stayed unmatched. The CDR3 loop spans 15 amino acids.

The chain recombines TRBV5-1 with TRBJ2-4; 9 bases agree with TRBD1. This CDR3 region has 15 residues. CDR1 SGHRS and CDR2 YFSETQ come from the germline V gene. V lost 4 bases, J lost 8 bases, and 10 bases stayed unmatched. CDR3 in amino acids: CASSAPGTGRDIQYF. The CDR3 nucleotides read TGCGCCAGCAGCGCCCCCGGGACAGGGAGAGACATTCAGTACTTC.